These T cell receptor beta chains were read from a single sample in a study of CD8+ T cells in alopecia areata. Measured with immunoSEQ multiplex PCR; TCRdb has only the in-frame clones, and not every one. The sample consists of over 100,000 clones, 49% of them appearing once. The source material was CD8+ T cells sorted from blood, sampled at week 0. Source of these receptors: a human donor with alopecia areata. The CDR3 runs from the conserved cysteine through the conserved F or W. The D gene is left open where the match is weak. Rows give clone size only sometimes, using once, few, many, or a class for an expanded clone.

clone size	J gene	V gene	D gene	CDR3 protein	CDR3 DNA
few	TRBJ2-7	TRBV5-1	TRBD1	CASSLDWGQGSYEQYF	TGCGCCAGCAGCTTGGATTGGGGACAGGGAAGCTACGAGCAGTACTTC
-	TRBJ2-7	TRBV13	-	CASSPSYEQYF	TGTGCCAGCAGCCCCTCCTACGAGCAGTACTTC
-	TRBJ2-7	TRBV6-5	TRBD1	CASSHGQGYYEQYF	TGTGCCAGCAGTCACGGACAGGGATACTACGAGCAGTACTTC
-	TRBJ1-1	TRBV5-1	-	CASSTGAQVYVNTEAFF	TGCGCCAGCAGCACGGGGGCACAGGTGTACGTGAACACTGAAGCTTTCTTT
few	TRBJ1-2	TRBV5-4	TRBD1	CASSQDRGSPIYGYTF	TGTGCCAGCAGCCAAGACAGGGGGTCCCCCATCTATGGCTACACCTTC
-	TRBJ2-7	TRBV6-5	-	CASGVLGSYEQYF	TGTGCCAGCGGGGTTCTCGGGTCCTACGAGCAGTACTTC
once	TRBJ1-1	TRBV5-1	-	CASSFGDTEAFF	TGCGCCAGCAGCTTCGGAGATACTGAAGCTTTCTTT
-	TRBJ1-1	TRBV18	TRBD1	CASSPKDRTFNTEAFF	TGTGCCAGCTCACCAAAGGACAGGACTTTCAACACTGAAGCTTTCTTT
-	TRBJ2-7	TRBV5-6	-	CASSPGSYEQYF	TGTGCCAGCAGCCCGGGGTCCTACGAGCAGTACTTC
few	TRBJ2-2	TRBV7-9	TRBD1	CASSNRDRPMTGELFF	TGTGCCAGCAGCAACCGGGACAGGCCAATGACCGGGGAGCTGTTTTTT
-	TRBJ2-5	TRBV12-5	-	CASGSRQGGETQYF	TGTGCTAGTGGCTCCCGACAGGGAGGAGAGACCCAGTACTTC
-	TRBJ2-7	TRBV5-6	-	CASSPKSTGNYKQYF	TGTGCCAGCAGTCCAAAGAGTACAGGGAACTACAAGCAGTACTTC
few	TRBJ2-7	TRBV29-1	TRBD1	CSVDRGLNEQYF	TGCAGCGTTGACAGGGGGTTGAACGAGCAGTACTTC